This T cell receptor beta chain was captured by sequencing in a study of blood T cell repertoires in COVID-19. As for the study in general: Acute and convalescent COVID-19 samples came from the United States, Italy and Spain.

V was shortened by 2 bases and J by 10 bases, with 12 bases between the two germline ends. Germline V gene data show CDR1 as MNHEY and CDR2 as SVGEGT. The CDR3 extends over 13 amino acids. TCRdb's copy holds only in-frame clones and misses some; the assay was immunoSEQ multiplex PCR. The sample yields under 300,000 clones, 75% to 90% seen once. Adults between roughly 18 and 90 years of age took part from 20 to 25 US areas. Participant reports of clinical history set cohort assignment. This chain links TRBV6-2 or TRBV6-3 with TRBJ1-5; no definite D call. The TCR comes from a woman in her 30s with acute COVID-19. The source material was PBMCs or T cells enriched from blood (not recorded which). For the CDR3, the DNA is TGTGCCAGCAGTTACAGACTTTCCGATCCCCAGCATTTT. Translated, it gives CASSYRLSDPQHF.